The 30 T cell receptor beta chains below were found in one sample sequenced in a study of cytomegalovirus exposure and HLA in healthy donors. The PCR made use of 60 Vbeta and 13 Jbeta primers. Produced via immunoSEQ multiplex PCR; TCRdb's table is partial and in-frame only. This sample carries 150,000 or so clones, around three quarters of them seen once, and the ten largest clones take roughly 1%. The sequencing input was PBMCs. These receptors were obtained from a woman aged 40 to 49 in good health and CMV-seronegative.

This clone turned up a few times. This chain uses TRBV10-3 with TRBJ1-3; tentative D call: TRBD1 (5 bases). CDR1 is ENHRY, CDR2 SYGVKD, per germline. The V and J ends lost 10 bases and 8 bases respectively, with 15 bases between them. This CDR3 is built from 12 residues. CDR3 loop: CATRAGEDTIYF. The CDR3 nucleotides read TGTGCCACACGGGCGGGGGAGGACACCATATATTTT.

This chain joins TRBV27 and TRBJ2-5; 15 bases agree with TRBD2. This CDR3 is built from 18 residues. Germline V gives CDR1 MNHEY, CDR2 SMNVEV (reference sequence). After removal of 3 bases from V and 4 bases from J, the junction contained 9 bases not matched to a gene. This chain's CDR3 is CASSFLPGTSGRSETQYF. The CDR3, as DNA: TGTGCCAGCAGTTTCTTACCTGGGACTAGCGGGAGGTCAGAGACCCAGTACTTC.

This chain links TRBV7-9 with TRBJ2-4; 9 bases fit TRBD1. Trimming cost V 1 base and J 5 bases; bases outside gene matches: 3. This CDR3 spans 15 amino acids. Germline CDR1 reads SEHNR; CDR2 reads FQNEAQ (reference sequence). Written as DNA, the CDR3 is TGTGCCAGCAGCTTAGTTAGGACAGGGGAAAACATTCAGTACTTC. It codes for CASSLVRTGENIQYF.

The chain employs TRBV14 and TRBJ1-1; possible D gene TRBD1, 5 bases. Trimming stripped 4 bases from V and 4 bases from J, with 13 bases between. Germline assignment: CDR1 SGHDN and CDR2 FVKESK. This CDR3 has 14 residues. For the CDR3, the DNA is TGTGCCAGCAGCCGCGACCAGGGAAGCACTGAAGCTTTCTTT. This codes for CASSRDQGSTEAFF.

This chain uses TRBV5-1 with TRBJ2-1; the D gene is possibly TRBD2 (7 bases). The CDR3 is made up of 15 amino acids. Deletions cut 1 base from V and 10 bases from J, with 18 bases between. Germline CDR1 reads SGHRS; CDR2 reads YFSETQ. The CDR3 here is CASSLTNRGAGEQFF. The CDR3 nucleotides are TGCGCCAGCAGCTTGACTAACCGGGGGGCCGGGGAGCAGTTCTTC.

The rearrangement links TRBV18 to TRBJ2-2; D might be TRBD2 (5 bases). CDR3 length: 13 residues. Trimming pared 4 bases from V and 5 bases from J, leaving 8 bases between. Germline lookup yields CDR1 KGHSH and CDR2 LQKENI. In DNA, the CDR3 is TGTGCCAGCTCACGGACGGGGACCGGGGAGCTGTTTTTT. Amino acids: CASSRTGTGELFF.

The V and J genes are TRBV11-2 and TRBJ2-1; 11 positions match TRBD2. The trim removed 0 bases at V and 0 bases at J, leaving 10 bases unmatched. CDR1 is SGHAT, CDR2 FQNNGV, per germline. The CDR3 sequence is 20 residues long. DNA of the CDR3: TGTGCCAGCAGCTTAGATTCACTAGCGGGAGTTGGGGGCTCCTACAATGAGCAGTTCTTC. The encoded protein is CASSLDSLAGVGGSYNEQFF.

The gene calls are TRBV28 and TRBJ2-7; D may be TRBD1 (7 bases). In germline, CDR1 is MDHEN, CDR2 SYDVKM. The V and J ends lost 6 bases and 1 base respectively, with 16 bases between them. This CDR3 is 15 amino acids long. The CDR3 region has the DNA TGTGCCAGCAGCAGGGGGGACAAAACTTCCTACGAGCAGTACTTC. It yields the protein CASSRGDKTSYEQYF.

The chain is built from TRBV7-9 and TRBJ1-5; no reliable D call. V was pared by 4 bases and J by 0 bases, with 7 bases between. The V gene's germline CDR1 is SEHNR and CDR2 FQNEAQ (reference sequence). The CDR3 sequence is 14 residues long. CDR3 sequence: CASSSYNSNQPQHF. CDR3 coding DNA: TGTGCCAGCAGCTCTTATAATAGCAATCAGCCCCAGCATTTT.

V gene TRBV4-1 combines with J gene TRBJ2-7; the D is unclear. Trimming cost V 4 bases and J 0 bases, with 13 bases left between them. Germline CDR1 and CDR2: MGHRA and YSYEKL. The CDR3 spans 15 residues. The CDR3 reads CASSPDIPSSYEQYF. The CDR3 coding sequence is TGCGCCAGCAGCCCCGACATCCCGAGCTCCTACGAGCAGTACTTC.

The chain employs TRBV19 and TRBJ1-5; 8 bases map to TRBD1. The germline CDR1 and CDR2 sequences are LNHDA and SQIVND (reference sequence). The CDR3 consists of 13 residues. Trimming removed 7 bases from V and 5 bases from J; junction bases left unmatched: 4. CDR3 protein: CASNRGEYQPQHF. CDR3 DNA: TGTGCCAGTAACAGGGGGGAATATCAGCCCCAGCATTTT.

This chain connects TRBV7-6 to TRBJ1-1, with 7 bases identical to TRBD1. V shed 1 base and J 1 base; nucleotides not matched to a gene: 3. The CDR3 contains 15 residues. Germline loops: CDR1 SGHVS, CDR2 FNYEAQ. CDR3 DNA sequence: TGTGCCAGCAGCTTAGAGGGGGCGTCGAACACTGAAGCTTTCTTT. Protein sequence: CASSLEGASNTEAFF.

This chain links TRBV7-2 with TRBJ2-7, with TRBD1 identical over 9 bases. Germline CDR1 SGHTA, CDR2 FQGNSA. The CDR3 has 14 residues. V trimming: 7 bases; J trimming: 3 bases; junction bases outside the gene matches: 7. CDR3 coding DNA: TGTGCCAGCAACGCACAGGGGGCTAGCTACGAGCAGTACTTC. The encoded protein is CASNAQGASYEQYF.

The chain has TRBV18 and TRBJ2-2; D gene ambiguous. The V gene's germline CDR1 is KGHSH and CDR2 LQKENI. The CDR3 covers 15 residues. The V and J ends lost 3 bases and 1 base respectively, with 9 bases between them. The CDR3: CASSPIQQNTGELFF. As DNA, the CDR3 is TGTGCCAGCTCACCTATACAGCAGAACACCGGGGAGCTGTTTTTT.

This clone came up a few times. The chain links TRBV5-8 to TRBJ2-7; a possible D gene is TRBD2 (6 bases). The ends were cut back, 4 bases at V and 9 bases at J, with 8 bases in the middle. Germline CDR1 is SGHTS and CDR2 is YDEGEE. The CDR3 is 10 amino acids. The CDR3 region has the DNA TGTGCCAGCAGCAGGAGGGGGCAGTACTTC. This encodes CASSRRGQYF.

V is TRBV6-1 and J is TRBJ1-1; D possibly corresponds to TRBD1 (6 bases). Germline V lookup: CDR1 MNHNS, CDR2 SASEGT. V was pared by 6 bases and J by 7 bases, with 18 bases between. The CDR3 loop spans 14 amino acids. CDR3 DNA: TGTGCCAGCAGCTTAACAGGGAGTTTGGATGAAGCTTTCTTT. This gives the protein CASSLTGSLDEAFF.

This clone was detected a few times. The chain carries TRBV6-6 and TRBJ2-7, with 8 bases aligning to TRBD1. There are 14 residues in the CDR3. Germline lookup yields CDR1 MNHNY and CDR2 SVGAGI (reference sequence). V lost 2 bases to trimming and J lost 3 bases; unmatched junction nucleotides: 3. The DNA of the CDR3 is TGTGCCAGCAGTTACGGGACAGGTTACTACGAGCAGTACTTC. Translation: CASSYGTGYYEQYF.

The chain uses TRBV19 and TRBJ2-1, with D unresolved. The CDR3 runs to 13 residues. Germline CDR1 LNHDA, CDR2 SQIVND (reference sequence). Trimming cost V 6 bases and J 12 bases, with 18 bases left between them. The CDR3 nucleotides are TGTGCCAGTAGCCAGGATCCCACCACTCGGCAGTTCTTC. This encodes CASSQDPTTRQFF.

A single count supports this clone. V gene TRBV28 combines with J gene TRBJ1-2; no firm D call. The V gene lost 3 bases and the J gene lost 4 bases, with 12 bases spanning the gap. Germline loops: CDR1 MDHEN, CDR2 SYDVKM. The CDR3 sequence is 14 residues long. The DNA of the CDR3 is TGTGCCAGCAGTTTGTCACGAGGAGTCTATGGCTACACCTTC. Translation gives CASSLSRGVYGYTF.

There are a few counts of this clone. The rearrangement joins TRBV20-1 to TRBJ1-1; D remains unclear. V dropped 7 bases and J dropped 1 base, with 7 bases sitting between them. This CDR3 is built from 11 residues. Germline lookup yields CDR1 DFQATT and CDR2 SNEGSKA (reference sequence). The CDR3, as DNA: TGCAGTGGACTTCGGAACACTGAAGCTTTCTTT. Translation: CSGLRNTEAFF.

The gene calls are TRBV29-1 and TRBJ2-7; TRBD1 aligns across 7 bases. Germline loops: CDR1 SQVTM, CDR2 ANQGSEA. The trim removed 6 bases at V and 8 bases at J, leaving 16 bases unmatched. The CDR3 extends over 14 amino acids. The CDR3 DNA sequence: TGCAGCGTCAAGGGGGCCAAGATGCGAGTGAAGCAGTACTTC. This gives the protein CSVKGAKMRVKQYF.

V and J are TRBV6-5 and TRBJ1-4; 8 nucleotides align to TRBD1. This CDR3 comprises 14 residues. V was pared by 5 bases and J by 7 bases, with 6 bases of the junction left unmatched. Germline CDR1 MNHEY, CDR2 SVGAGI. This CDR3 reads CASSDGQGFEKLFF. The CDR3 DNA is TGTGCCAGCAGTGACGGACAGGGCTTTGAAAAACTGTTTTTT.

This sequence joins TRBV7-9 and TRBJ2-2; 10 nucleotides line up with TRBD2. Germline-derived CDR1 and CDR2 are SEHNR and FQNEAQ (reference sequence). CDR3 length: 16 residues. Losses at the gene ends were 1 base for V and 4 bases for J; bases not matched to a gene: 3. The DNA for the CDR3 is TGTGCCAGCAGCTTAGGTACTAGCGGGGTCACCGGGGAGCTGTTTTTT. Translation: CASSLGTSGVTGELFF.

The J gene is TRBJ2-5, the V gene TRBV19; the D is unclear. Germline V gene data show CDR1 as LNHDA and CDR2 as SQIVND (reference sequence). The V end lost 2 bases, the J end lost 1 base, and 5 bases lay between the germline ends. This CDR3 is 13 amino acids long. CDR3 region: CASSINSQETQYF. As DNA, the CDR3 is TGTGCCAGTAGTATAAACAGCCAAGAGACCCAGTACTTC.

The rearrangement joins TRBV28 to TRBJ1-5; D remains ambiguous. The V end was cut by 3 bases, the J end by 0 bases, with 3 bases between. This CDR3 region has 13 residues. The germline V gene has CDR1 MDHEN and CDR2 SYDVKM. CDR3 bases: TGTGCCAGCAGTTTCGGTAGCAATCAGCCCCAGCATTTT. Residues: CASSFGSNQPQHF.

The rearrangement joins TRBV7-9 to TRBJ2-7; 8 bases are shared with TRBD1. CDR3 length equals 14 residues. Trimming cost V 7 bases and J 3 bases; bases outside gene matches: 8. Germline CDR1 reads SEHNR; CDR2 reads FQNEAQ (reference sequence). CDR3 amino acids: CASTRTGNLYEQYF. The CDR3 DNA reads as TGTGCCAGCACCCGGACAGGGAATCTCTACGAGCAGTACTTC.

The V gene is TRBV7-3, the J gene TRBJ2-1; 8 nucleotides agree with TRBD2. The ends lost 3 bases at V and 5 bases at J; junction bases unmatched: 9. The germline gives CDR1 SGHTA, CDR2 FQGTGA. This CDR3 comprises 16 residues. DNA for the CDR3: TGTGCCAGCAGCTTGTTCGGTCGGGAGGGGGACAATGAGCAGTTCTTC. Its protein is CASSLFGREGDNEQFF.

This clone was detected once. The chain has TRBV5-8 and TRBJ1-1; TRBD1 matches at 8 bases. This CDR3 region has 14 residues. Trimming took 3 bases from V and 5 from J; bases not matched to a gene: 6. The germline V gene has CDR1 SGHTS and CDR2 YDEGEE. The CDR3 sequence: CASSSWTGRTEAFF. The CDR3 DNA is TGTGCCAGCAGCTCCTGGACAGGGAGGACTGAAGCTTTCTTT.

This chain joins TRBV6-5 and TRBJ1-2; 8 nucleotides match TRBD1. Germline-derived CDR1 and CDR2 are MNHEY and SVGAGI. After removal of 5 bases from V and 5 bases from J, the junction contained 7 bases not matched to a gene. The CDR3 runs 14 residues. The CDR3, as DNA: TGTGCCAGCAGTCCAGACAGGGGCCGGTATGGCTACACCTTC. Protein sequence: CASSPDRGRYGYTF.

V is TRBV11-2 and J is TRBJ2-3; D is undetermined. Germline V gene lookup returns CDR1 SGHAT and CDR2 FQNNGV. Trimming removed 0 bases from V and 6 bases from J, with 10 bases in between. CDR3 size: 14 residues. The CDR3 loop is CASSLDAAGDTQYF. DNA for the CDR3: TGTGCCAGCAGCTTAGATGCCGCCGGGGATACGCAGTATTTT.